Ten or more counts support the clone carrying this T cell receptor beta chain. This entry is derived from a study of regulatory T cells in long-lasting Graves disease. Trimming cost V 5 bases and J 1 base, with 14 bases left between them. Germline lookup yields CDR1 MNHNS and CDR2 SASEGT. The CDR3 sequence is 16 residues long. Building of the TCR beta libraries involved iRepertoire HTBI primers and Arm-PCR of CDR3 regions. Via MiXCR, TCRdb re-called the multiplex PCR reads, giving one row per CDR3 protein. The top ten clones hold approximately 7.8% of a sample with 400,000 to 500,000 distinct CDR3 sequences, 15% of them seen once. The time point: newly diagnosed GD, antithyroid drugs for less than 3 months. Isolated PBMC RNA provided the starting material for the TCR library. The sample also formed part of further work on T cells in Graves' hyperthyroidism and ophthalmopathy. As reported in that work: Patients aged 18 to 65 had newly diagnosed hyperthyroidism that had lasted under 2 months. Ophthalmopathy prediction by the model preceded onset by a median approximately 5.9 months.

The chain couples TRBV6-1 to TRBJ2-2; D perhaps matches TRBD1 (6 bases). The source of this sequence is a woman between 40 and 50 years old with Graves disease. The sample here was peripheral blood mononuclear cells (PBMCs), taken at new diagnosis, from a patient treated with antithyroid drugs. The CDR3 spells CASSQRATGNTGELFF. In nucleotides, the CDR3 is TGTGCCAGCAGTCAACGAGCGACAGGGAACACCGGGGAGCTGTTTTTT.